These T cell receptor beta chains were read from a single sample in a study of PD-1 blockade in classical Hodgkin lymphoma. The table came from immunoSEQ multiplex PCR; TCRdb's copy has only in-frame clones and leaves some out. This table holds about 60,000 clones, about 90% found once. This sample comprised peripheral blood mononuclear cells (PBMCs), obtained before the fourth cycle of nivolumab. The receptors shown here come from a human donor with classical Hodgkin lymphoma. Each CDR3 is given with its conserved first and last residue. The D gene is left open where the match is weak. Size values are once, few and many counts, or a class for expanded clones, and some rows have none.

clone size	J gene	V gene	D gene	CDR3 DNA	CDR3 protein
.	TRBJ2-2	TRBV5-4	.	TGTGCCAGCAGCTTGATTGTCGGGGGGAACACCGGGGAGCTGTTTTTT	CASSLIVGGNTGELFF
.	TRBJ1-2	TRBV6-5	.	TGTGCCAGCAGCCCCTCACGCTATGGCTACACCTTC	CASSPSRYGYTF
.	TRBJ1-3	TRBV11-2	.	TGTGCCACTGGGTCTGGAAACACCATATATTTT	CATGSGNTIYF
.	TRBJ2-7	TRBV5-4	.	TGTGCCAGCAGCTTGGCCGCCGACACAGCCTACGAGCAGTACTTC	CASSLAADTAYEQYF
.	TRBJ2-3	TRBV7-8	TRBD1	TGTGCCAGCAGCTCGCTGGGGGACAGGGGCACAGATACGCAGTATTTT	CASSSLGDRGTDTQYF
once	TRBJ1-4	TRBV5-4	.	TGTGCCAGCAGCTTGTTTCAGAGGTCATCGACTAATGAAAAACTGTTTTTT	CASSLFQRSSTNEKLFF
.	TRBJ1-1	TRBV7-2	.	TGTGCCAGCAGCTTGTCGAACACTGAAGCTTTCTTT	CASSLSNTEAFF
once	TRBJ2-3	TRBV27	.	TGTGCCAGCAGCACTCTGGTAATGACAGATACGCAGTATTTT	CASSTLVMTDTQYF
.	TRBJ1-2	TRBV5-6	TRBD1	TGTGCCAGCAGCTCAGCATCACAGGGGGCCTATGGCTACACCTTC	CASSSASQGAYGYTF
.	TRBJ2-7	TRBV15	.	TGTGCCACCAGCAGAGACGGGGGCCGAACCTACGAGCAGTACTTC	CATSRDGGRTYEQYF
.	TRBJ2-7	TRBV29-1	.	TGCAGCGTCTACAGGTCAGACAAGTACGAGCAGTACTTC	CSVYRSDKYEQYF
once	TRBJ1-5	TRBV19	.	TGTGCCAGTAGTCCTACGACTCAGCCCCAGCATTTT	CASSPTTQPQHF
.	TRBJ1-5	TRBV6-1	.	TGTGCCAGCAGTGAACTTTGGTTCGTCAATCAGCCCCAGCATTTT	CASSELWFVNQPQHF
.	TRBJ1-1	TRBV18	.	TGTGCCAGCTCACCACGAGCGGACGGGACTGAAGCTTTCTTT	CASSPRADGTEAFF
.	TRBJ1-2	TRBV15	.	TGTGCCACCACCCCGACGAGACTAAACTATGGCTACACCTTC	CATTPTRLNYGYTF
.	TRBJ2-3	TRBV7-7	.	TGTGCTAGCAGCTTAGGGCAGGGAGCAGATACGCAGTATTTT	CASSLGQGADTQYF
.	TRBJ1-2	TRBV11-2	.	TGTGCCAGCAGCTTCCGACAGAAAGGGGGCTACACCTTC	CASSFRQKGGYTF
.	TRBJ2-7	TRBV30	TRBD1	TGTGCCTGGGGACCCGGGACAGGGAAAGGCGAGCAGTACTTC	CAWGPGTGKGEQYF
.	TRBJ1-1	TRBV5-4	.	TGTGCCAGTATCAACATGAACGCTGAAGCTTTCTTT	CASINMNAEAFF
.	TRBJ2-5	TRBV29-1	TRBD1	TGCAGCGTCGAAACAGGGGGCCAGACCCAGTACTTC	CSVETGGQTQYF
.	TRBJ2-7	TRBV5-6	.	TGTGCCAGCAGCTTACTGCCACGATCTGACTACGAGCAGTACTTC	CASSLLPRSDYEQYF
.	TRBJ2-3	TRBV5-1	TRBD2	TGCGCCAGCATTCCAAGCGGGGGGGAGGCAGATACGCAGTATTTT	CASIPSGGEADTQYF
.	TRBJ2-3	TRBV5-1	.	TGCGCCAGCAGCTATGCGGGCTTAGGCACAGATACGCAGTATTTT	CASSYAGLGTDTQYF